This is a list of T cell receptor beta chains from one sample in a study of beta chain features in type 1 diabetes. Sequenced by immunoSEQ multiplex PCR; TCRdb stores in-frame clones only, minus some. Among 300,000 to 350,000 clones listed, approximately 9.9% were seen once. The sample taken for sequencing was central memory CD4+ T cells from blood. Receptors originate from a man between 25 and 39 years old with type 1 diabetes. Both conserved end residues are part of each CDR3. D genes are given only for firm matches. The listing skips clone size in some rows; elsewhere it reads once, few, many or a size class.

J gene: TRBJ2-6
V gene: TRBV5-1
D gene: TRBD1
clone size: -
CDR3 protein: CASSGTASSGANVLTF
CDR3 DNA: TGCGCCAGCAGCGGGACAGCGAGCTCTGGGGCCAACGTCCTGACTTTC

J gene: TRBJ2-3
V gene: TRBV11-2
D gene: -
clone size: -
CDR3 protein: CASSAGWNADTQYF
CDR3 DNA: TGTGCCAGCAGCGCCGGGTGGAACGCAGATACGCAGTATTTT

J gene: TRBJ1-1
V gene: TRBV20-1
D gene: -
clone size: -
CDR3 protein: CSARKSVEAFF
CDR3 DNA: TGCAGTGCTAGAAAGTCGGTTGAAGCTTTCTTT

J gene: TRBJ2-3
V gene: TRBV7-2
D gene: TRBD1
clone size: few
CDR3 protein: CASSRGTASTDTQYF
CDR3 DNA: TGTGCCAGCAGCCGAGGGACAGCGAGCACAGATACGCAGTATTTT

J gene: TRBJ2-5
V gene: TRBV13
D gene: -
clone size: few
CDR3 protein: CASSLQGGETQYF
CDR3 DNA: TGTGCCAGCAGCTTACAAGGGGGAGAGACCCAGTACTTC

J gene: TRBJ2-5
V gene: TRBV28
D gene: -
clone size: few
CDR3 protein: CASSPQPGPHMETQYF
CDR3 DNA: TGTGCCAGCAGTCCTCAGCCGGGACCGCATATGGAGACCCAGTACTTC

J gene: TRBJ2-5
V gene: TRBV5-6
D gene: -
clone size: few
CDR3 protein: CASSLGRASLETQYF
CDR3 DNA: TGTGCCAGCAGCTTGGGCAGGGCCTCGTTGGAGACCCAGTACTTC

J gene: TRBJ2-5
V gene: TRBV15
D gene: -
clone size: many
CDR3 protein: CATSREVNAGSRETQYF
CDR3 DNA: TGTGCCACCAGCAGAGAGGTCAACGCGGGGAGCAGGGAGACCCAGTACTTC

J gene: TRBJ2-7
V gene: TRBV5-8
D gene: -
clone size: -
CDR3 protein: CASRPNRDTTYEQYF
CDR3 DNA: TGTGCCAGCAGGCCGAACCGGGACACCACCTACGAGCAGTACTTC

J gene: TRBJ2-3
V gene: TRBV7-2
D gene: -
clone size: -
CDR3 protein: CASSLGRADTQYF
CDR3 DNA: TGTGCCAGCAGCTTAGGACGGGCAGATACGCAGTATTTT

J gene: TRBJ2-3
V gene: TRBV4-3
D gene: -
clone size: few
CDR3 protein: CASSPRAVTDTQYF
CDR3 DNA: TGCGCCAGCAGCCCGCGGGCGGTTACAGATACGCAGTATTTT

J gene: TRBJ1-6
V gene: TRBV30
D gene: -
clone size: few
CDR3 protein: CAWSGRGSPLHF
CDR3 DNA: TGTGCCTGGAGTGGGCGAGGTTCACCCCTCCACTTT

J gene: TRBJ1-3
V gene: TRBV27
D gene: -
clone size: -
CDR3 protein: CASSGGPQGNTIYF
CDR3 DNA: TGTGCCAGCAGTGGTGGTCCCCAAGGAAACACCATATATTTT

J gene: TRBJ1-6
V gene: TRBV7-9
D gene: TRBD1
clone size: -
CDR3 protein: CASSLSGQGSSPLHF
CDR3 DNA: TGTGCCAGCAGCTTATCCGGACAGGGGAGCTCACCCCTCCACTTT

J gene: TRBJ2-1
V gene: TRBV11-2
D gene: TRBD2
clone size: many
CDR3 protein: CASSLTSGGNEQFF
CDR3 DNA: TGTGCCAGCAGCTTAACTAGCGGGGGAAATGAGCAGTTCTTC

J gene: TRBJ2-3
V gene: TRBV9
D gene: TRBD2
clone size: few
CDR3 protein: CASSAAGGYTDTQYF
CDR3 DNA: TGTGCCAGCAGCGCAGCGGGGGGATACACAGATACGCAGTATTTT

J gene: TRBJ2-7
V gene: TRBV6-6
D gene: TRBD1
clone size: few
CDR3 protein: CASSYGQGVVNEQYF
CDR3 DNA: TGTGCCAGCAGTTACGGGCAGGGGGTTGTCAACGAGCAGTACTTC

J gene: TRBJ2-1
V gene: TRBV5-1
D gene: -
clone size: -
CDR3 protein: CASSLKQADYNEQFF
CDR3 DNA: TGCGCCAGCAGCTTGAAACAGGCCGACTACAATGAGCAGTTCTTC

J gene: TRBJ2-5
V gene: TRBV5-1
D gene: TRBD2
clone size: -
CDR3 protein: CASSPGWEGETQYF
CDR3 DNA: TGCGCCAGCAGCCCTGGTTGGGAGGGAGAGACCCAGTACTTC